This entry concerns a single TCR beta chain. What it binds is unknown. This sample stems from a study of Ad26.COV2.S vaccination and SARS-CoV-2 variants. Across the study: Ad26.COV2.S was injected intramuscularly once or twice, 56 days apart.

The CDR3 length is 19 residues. V shed 3 bases and J 1 base; nucleotides not matched to a gene: 14. Germline V lookup: CDR1 SGDLS, CDR2 YYNGEE. The treatment was: some 20 received Ad26.COV2.S at low or high dose, single or two shots; about 5 received placebo; per-sample allocation not given. Sampling was done on day 63 after the first vaccine or placebo injection. The vaccine delivered Wuhan-strain SARS-CoV-2 spike through an Ad26 vector. Study-wide results and limits: CD8+ and CD4+ T cells specific for spike reportedly responded with substantial breadth after vaccination.

The assay was immunoSEQ multiplex PCR, and TCRdb's table has in-frame clones only and misses some. Here the sample spans around 300,000 clones, about 89% being singletons. The origin of this receptor is a person between 18 and 65 years old who received the Ad26.COV2.S COVID-19 vaccine or a placebo. The chain links TRBV9 to TRBJ2-3; 10 bases are shared with TRBD1. This specimen consisted of peripheral blood, obtained in a trial of Ad26.COV2.S vaccine versus placebo. Here the CDR3 DNA reads TGTGCCAGCAGCGAGACCCTTGACGGGGACAGGGGCGGCACAGATACGCAGTATTTT. Amino acid sequence: CASSETLDGDRGGTDTQYF.